A single sample gave rise to the 3 T cell receptor beta chains below, sequenced in a study of cytomegalovirus exposure and HLA in healthy donors. Produced via immunoSEQ multiplex PCR; TCRdb's table is partial and in-frame only. The table has fewer than 55,000 clones, 92% seen once; the top ten hold roughly 1.4%. Sequences were obtained from PBMCs. Receptor source: a man aged 18 to 29 in good health and CMV-seronegative.

The rearrangement joins TRBV18 to TRBJ2-3, with D unclear. The V end lost 5 bases, the J end lost 5 bases, and 5 bases lay between the germline ends. This CDR3 has 11 amino acids. The V gene's germline CDR1 is KGHSH and CDR2 LQKENI. CDR3 in amino acids: CASSSGDTQYF. In nucleotides, the CDR3 is TGTGCCAGCTCATCAGGAGATACGCAGTATTTT.

The chain employs TRBV4-1 and TRBJ1-5; tentative D call: TRBD1 (5 bases). The CDR3 length is 19 residues. In germline, CDR1 is MGHRA, CDR2 YSYEKL. V lost 1 base, J lost 0 bases, and 19 bases lay in between. This CDR3 is CASSQGEGTTSFSNQPQHF. In DNA form, the CDR3 reads TGCGCCAGCAGCCAAGGGGAGGGGACGACCAGTTTTAGCAATCAGCCCCAGCATTTT.

V gene TRBV5-1 combines with J gene TRBJ2-5; D gene unclear. Trimming removed 0 bases at V and 3 bases at J, with 6 bases between. Per germline, CDR1 SGHRS and CDR2 YFSETQ. The CDR3 has 13 residues. The CDR3 nucleotides are TGCGCCAGCAGCTTGGATGTTAAAGAGACCCAGTACTTC. It specifies CASSLDVKETQYF.